Following are 21 T cell receptor beta chains from one sample sequenced in a study of T-cell memory formation after mild COVID-19 (dated by TCRdb to 2020 to 2023). The library relied on 5' RACE. Sequencing was carried out with an Illumina NovaSeq 6000. TCRdb itself trimmed the public reads at Q25 with fastp, ran MiXCR and retained productive beta chains. Identical CDR3 protein sequences are pooled into one entry, listed with their most common genes and DNA. This sample lists tens of thousands of distinct CDR3 sequences; roughly 25% were detected once. The ten largest clones represent roughly 39% of the sample. Sequencing was performed on PBMCs or a T cell subset sorted from them (not recorded which). Source of these receptors: a man younger than 35 who had mild COVID-19 (a few samples of this study predate the infection). The sample titles of this study are shuffled in the database, so cell type and time point are left out; the donor was told from shared clones.

This clonotype was found a few times. The chain links TRBV12-5 to TRBJ1-1, with TRBD1 as a possible D gene (6 bases). Germline CDR1 LGHNT, CDR2 FRNRAP. V was pared by 2 bases and J by 4 bases, with 11 bases between. The CDR3 has 14 amino acids. The CDR3 region is CASGLSTGITEAFF. The CDR3 nucleotides are TGTGCTAGTGGTTTGTCCACAGGGATCACTGAAGCTTTCTTT. Complete variable domain (other parts from reference TRBV12-5 and TRBJ1-1): DARVTQTPRHKVTEMGQEVTMRCQPILGHNTVFWYRQTMMQGLELLAYFRNRAPLDDSGMPKDRFSAEMPDATLATLKIQPSEPRDSAVYFCASGLSTGITEAFFGQGTRLTVV.

This clonotype showed up just a few times. This rearrangement joins TRBV5-4 to TRBJ1-2; 12 bases match TRBD1. The CDR3 consists of 17 residues. Germline assignment: CDR1 SGHNT and CDR2 YYREEE (reference sequence). After removal of 0 bases from V and 7 bases from J, the junction contained 10 bases not matched to a gene. This chain's CDR3 is CASSLAGQGASRGGYTF. CDR3 DNA: TGTGCCAGCAGCTTGGCGGGACAGGGGGCCTCTCGTGGTGGCTACACCTTC.

This chain joins TRBV3-1 and TRBJ2-1, with 10 bases fitting TRBD2. The CDR3 runs 15 residues. The V segment lost 4 bases and the J segment 3 bases; nucleotides outside the gene matches: 3. Germline assignment: CDR1 LGHDT and CDR2 YNNKEL (reference sequence). The CDR3 here is CASSRRTSGYNEQFF. The CDR3 coding sequence is TGTGCCAGCAGCCGACGGACTAGCGGCTACAATGAGCAGTTCTTC.

The count of this clonotype is one. CDR3: CASWDVGMGETQYF. The CDR3 nucleotides are TGTGCCAGCTGGGACGTTGGAATGGGGGAGACCCAGTACTTC. The chain is built from TRBV7-2 and TRBJ2-5, with D perhaps matching TRBD1 or TRBD2 (5 bases each). CDR3 size: 14 residues. V lost 8 bases to trimming and J lost 5 bases, with 18 bases between them. Germline CDR1 reads SGHTA; CDR2 reads FQGNSA.

This clonotype has more than one count but fewer than ten. The chain combines TRBV11-1 with TRBJ1-2; D not certain. This CDR3 comprises 12 residues. The germline gives CDR1 SGHAT, CDR2 FQDESV (reference sequence). V was pared by 5 bases and J by 0 bases, with 4 bases between. The CDR3: CASSVTNYGYTF. CDR3 coding DNA: TGTGCCAGCAGCGTGACTAACTATGGCTACACCTTC. The complete variable domain, with remaining parts taken from reference TRBV11-1 and TRBJ1-2, reads EAEVAQSPRYKITEKSQAVAFWCDPISGHATLYWYRQILGQGPELLVQFQDESVVDDSQLPKDRFSAERLKGVDSTLKIQPAELGDSAMYLCASSVTNYGYTFGSGTRLTVV.

The gene calls are TRBV5-1 and TRBJ2-7; D is perhaps TRBD2 (6 bases). The CDR3 length is 14 residues. Germline loops: CDR1 SGHRS, CDR2 YFSETQ. The CDR3 nucleotides read TGCGCCAGCAGCTTGGGGGCGGAGGGCTACGAGCATTACGTC. Translated: CASSLGAEGYEHYV.

The V call is TRBV14, the J call TRBJ2-5; D perhaps matches TRBD2 (6 bases). The CDR3 consists of 16 residues. Germline CDR1 is SGHDN and CDR2 is FVKESK. Trimming stripped 1 base from V and 10 bases from J, with 22 bases between. CDR3 in amino acids: CASSQVNTALWGDQYF. The CDR3, as DNA: TGTGCCAGCAGCCAAGTCAACACAGCTCTGTGGGGGGACCAGTACTTC.

The sample holds a few counts of this clonotype. The chain joins TRBV12-3 or TRBV12-4 to TRBJ1-2; weak D call: TRBD1 (5 bases). This CDR3 is built from 13 residues. Trimming took 6 bases from V and 6 from J, leaving 14 bases between them. The CDR3 DNA reads TGTGCCAGCAGCGAATCGACAGCAAATGGCTACACCTTC. Its protein is CASSESTANGYTF.

V is TRBV21-1 and J is TRBJ2-7; no check of the table's D call, TRBD1, against the DNA was made. TRBV21-1 counts as a pseudogene. This CDR3 is built from 15 residues. The CDR3 DNA is TGTGCCAGCAGCAAACGGTCAGGGGTACACTACGAGCAGTACGTC. Its translation: CASSKRSGVHYEQYV.

This CDR3 is CASSRIAGGADTQYF. In nucleotides, the CDR3 is TGCGCCAGCAGCCGGATAGCGGGGGGGGCAGATACGCAGTATTTT. The chain recombines TRBV4-1 with TRBJ2-3, with 11 bases identical to TRBD2. This CDR3 spans 15 amino acids. Germline trimming cut 4 bases from V and 4 bases from J; bases unmatched to any gene: 4. Germline CDR1 and CDR2: MGHRA and YSYEKL.

This rearrangement joins TRBV5-1 to TRBJ1-6; D might be TRBD1 (6 bases). Germline CDR1 reads SGHRS; CDR2 reads YFSETQ. Trimming pared 0 bases from V and 0 bases from J, leaving 7 bases between. This CDR3 region has 16 residues. The CDR3 DNA sequence: TGCGCCAGCAGCTTGGAGGGGGACTCCTATAATTCACCCCTCCACTTT. It yields the protein CASSLEGDSYNSPLHF.

This rearrangement joins TRBV5-1 to TRBJ2-2; D is unclear. V dropped 4 bases and J dropped 5 bases, with 12 bases sitting between them. Germline loops: CDR1 SGHRS, CDR2 YFSETQ. CDR3 length: 14 residues. Written as DNA, the CDR3 is TGCGCCAGCAGCCAGCGACGGCTAACCGGGGAGCTGTTTTTT. Encoded protein: CASSQRRLTGELFF.

This chain links TRBV29-1 with TRBJ1-2; TRBD1 agrees at 8 bases. The CDR3 consists of 13 residues. Germline CDR1 SQVTM, CDR2 ANQGSEA. V was clipped by 6 bases and J by 8 bases; unmatched bases: 11. This CDR3 is CSVWTGTGAGYTF. The CDR3 nucleotides are TGCAGCGTCTGGACAGGGACGGGTGCGGGCTACACCTTC.

The chain joins TRBV6-5 to TRBJ1-1; no reliable D call. CDR3 length equals 15 residues. CDR1 MNHEY and CDR2 SVGAGI come from the germline V gene. Trimming shortened V by 0 bases and J by 1 base, and 9 bases separated the two germline ends. CDR3 nucleotide sequence: TGTGCCAGCAGTTACTCGATTGGCCAGAACACTGAAGCTTTCTTT. Its protein product is CASSYSIGQNTEAFF.

V and J are TRBV4-2 and TRBJ2-2; TRBD2 agrees at 14 bases. After removal of 0 bases from V and 1 base from J, the junction contained 10 bases not matched to a gene. The V gene's germline CDR1 is LGHNA and CDR2 YNFKEQ. This CDR3 is built from 21 residues. The CDR3 reads CASSQDGSGTSGGWNTGELFF. The DNA for the CDR3 is TGTGCCAGCAGCCAAGATGGGTCGGGGACTAGCGGGGGCTGGAACACCGGGGAGCTGTTTTTT.

CDR3 region: CASMSLGAGEQFF. For the CDR3, the DNA is TGTGCCAGTATGTCGTTGGGCGCGGGTGAGCAGTTCTTC. The chain has TRBV19 and TRBJ2-1, with TRBD2 as a possible D gene (5 bases). The germline V gene encodes CDR1 LNHDA and CDR2 SQIVND (reference sequence). With 7 bases removed from V and 9 bases from J, the gap between germline ends came to 16 bases. The CDR3 loop spans 13 amino acids.

This chain joins TRBV29-1 and TRBJ1-2; no firm D call. Trimming removed 6 bases at V and 2 bases at J, with 7 bases between. The length of the CDR3 is 11 residues. Germline V gene lookup returns CDR1 SQVTM and CDR2 ANQGSEA. CDR3 loop: CSVGQNYGYTF. The CDR3 DNA sequence: TGCAGCGTAGGGCAGAACTATGGCTACACCTTC.

This clonotype was found a few times. V usage is TRBV20-1 and J usage is TRBJ1-2; 7 bases agree with TRBD1. The junction had 2 bases not matched to a gene; V was cut back by 2 bases and J by 5 bases. CDR1 is DFQATT, CDR2 SNEGSKA, per germline (reference sequence). This CDR3 is 12 amino acids long. In nucleotides, the CDR3 is TGCAGTGCTAGAAACAGGGGATATGGCTACACCTTC. It is translated as CSARNRGYGYTF.

The V and J genes are TRBV12-3 or TRBV12-4 and TRBJ2-3; 13 nucleotides match TRBD2. V was pared by 5 bases and J by 4 bases, with 3 bases of the junction left unmatched. The CDR3 totals 15 residues. The CDR3, as DNA: TGTGCCAGCAGTATCGGACTAGCGGGGGCAGATACGCAGTATTTT. It yields the protein CASSIGLAGADTQYF.

This chain links TRBV6-6 with TRBJ2-7, with D perhaps matching TRBD2 (7 bases). This CDR3 contains 15 residues. Trimming shortened V by 6 bases and J by 0 bases, and 15 bases separated the two germline ends. Looked up from germline, CDR1 is MNHNY and CDR2 is SVGAGI (reference sequence). For the CDR3, the DNA is TGTGCCAGCAGGCCGGGGGGCATGATCTCCTACGAGCAGTACTTC. It translates to CASRPGGMISYEQYF.

This chain links TRBV4-1 with TRBJ1-6; TRBD1 is a possible D gene (5 bases). The V end was cut by 3 bases, the J end by 5 bases, with 11 bases between. Germline V CDR1 and CDR2: MGHRA, YSYEKL. The CDR3 sequence is 15 residues long. The CDR3 DNA reads as TGCGCCAGCAGCCACGGGACGGAAAATAATTCACCCCTCCACTTT. Translating it yields CASSHGTENNSPLHF.